This T cell receptor beta chain was sequenced for a study of T cells after yellow fever vaccination. TCRdb fed the 5' RACE reads into MiXCR, producing one record per CDR3 protein. This repertoire shows about 300,000 distinct CDR3 sequences, 8.7% found once; its top ten account for approximately 3.5%. The receptor was derived from a man between 18 and 29 years old who received the YFV17D yellow fever vaccine. Sample: CD4+ T cells sorted from PBMCs, taken 5 days after the yellow fever booster vaccination.

The CDR3 DNA reads as TGTGCCAGCAGTACGCGACCGGGACAGGGGAGAAACACCGGGGAGCTGTTTTTT. As protein: CASSTRPGQGRNTGELFF. This chain links TRBV6-6 with TRBJ2-2, with TRBD1 matching 10 bases. Germline values: CDR1 MNHNY, CDR2 SVGAGI (reference sequence). This CDR3 comprises 18 residues. V lost 5 bases to trimming and J lost 2 bases; unmatched junction nucleotides: 11.